This T cell receptor (beta chain) was recovered during a study of blood T cell repertoires in COVID-19. Assay used: immunoSEQ multiplex PCR; TCRdb lists only in-frame clones, some missing. The table shows about 170,000 clones, with 65% to 80% occurring only once. Participants were aged roughly 18 to 89 years from 24 US areas. Participants had their cohort set by participant-reported clinical history. This CDR3 comprises 17 residues. CDR1 and CDR2 (germline): SGHTA, FQGNSA. V shed 3 bases and J 3 bases; nucleotides not matched to a gene: 7. The V gene is TRBV7-2, the J gene TRBJ2-3; 12 positions match TRBD2. The sequencing sample was made of PBMCs or T cells enriched from blood (not recorded which). This clonotype was obtained from a woman aged 70 to 79 in a cohort exposed to, infected with or recovered from COVID-19 (not recorded which). The CDR3 nucleotides are TGTGCCAGCAGCTTTTTAACGACTAGCGGGGGTACAGATACGCAGTATTTT. This gives the protein CASSFLTTSGGTDTQYF.